Listed here are 21 T cell receptor beta chains from one sample, sequenced in a study of T cells after yellow fever vaccination. TCRdb re-derived calls from the 5' RACE reads in MiXCR, one entry per CDR3 protein. Of 200,000 to 300,000 distinct CDR3 sequences listed, approximately 13% were seen once; the top ten hold about 0.54%. Sample: CD4+ T cells sorted from PBMCs, taken 45 days after the yellow fever booster vaccination. Receptor source: a young man who received the YFV17D yellow fever vaccine.

This rearrangement joins TRBV12-3 or TRBV12-4 to TRBJ2-1, with 12 bases fitting TRBD2. The V and J ends lost 6 bases and 12 bases, in that order; junction bases with no gene match: 12. The CDR3 length is 15 residues. This chain's CDR3 is CASSLRLAGESRQFF. Written as DNA, the CDR3 is TGTGCCAGCAGCCTTAGACTAGCGGGAGAGAGTAGGCAGTTCTTC.

For this clonotype: A clone one base away is much larger, so this may be a read error. The chain employs TRBV5-1 and TRBJ2-5; D possibly corresponds to TRBD1 (5 bases). Germline CDR1 is SGHRS and CDR2 is YFSETQ. The length of the CDR3 is 17 residues. The CDR3 bases are TGCGTCAGCAGCTTGGAGCCCCAGGGTCGATTACAGGAGACCCAGTACTTC. As protein: CVSSLEPQGRLQETQYF.

There are a few counts of this clonotype. The chain combines TRBV10-1 with TRBJ2-3; TRBD2 agrees at 9 bases. J was trimmed by 4 bases and V by 5 bases; bases with no gene match: 7. The CDR3 is made up of 15 amino acids. CDR1 is WNHNN and CDR2 is SYGVQD in the germline V gene (reference sequence). The DNA of the CDR3 is TGCGCCAGCAGTAAGGGGACTAGCAATCCAGATACGCAGTATTTT. The encoded protein is CASSKGTSNPDTQYF.

The V call is TRBV6-1, the J call TRBJ2-5; tentative D call: TRBD2 (6 bases). The CDR3 runs 17 residues. The V and J ends lost 6 bases and 3 bases respectively, with 23 bases between them. Germline CDR1 is MNHNS and CDR2 is SASEGT. CDR3 in amino acids: CASRPPPGTGGKETQYF. CDR3 nucleotide sequence: TGTGCCAGCAGACCGCCCCCCGGAACCGGGGGAAAAGAGACCCAGTACTTC.

The chain recombines TRBV5-1 with TRBJ2-1; D might be TRBD2 (6 bases). Germline V gives CDR1 SGHRS, CDR2 YFSETQ. Trimming cost V 5 bases and J 3 bases, with 12 bases left between them. The CDR3 is 14 residues long. CDR3 nucleotide sequence: TGCGCCAGCAGAGCCGGGACTTACTACAATGAGCAGTTCTTC. This gives the protein CASRAGTYYNEQFF.

The table lists this clonotype with a few counts. The CDR3 bases are TGTGCCAGCAGTTTAAAAATGGGCGAGCAGTACTTC. It yields the protein CASSLKMGEQYF. J is TRBJ2-7 and V is TRBV12-3 or TRBV12-4; D not certain. The CDR3 runs 12 residues. Trimming removed 2 bases from V and 6 bases from J, with 8 bases in between.

This chain links TRBV2 with TRBJ2-1; tentative D call: TRBD2 (6 bases). The germline V gene encodes CDR1 SNHLY and CDR2 FYNNEI. V lost 6 bases to trimming and J lost 0 bases, with 18 bases between them. The CDR3 loop spans 17 amino acids. The CDR3 sequence is CASSIQLAESSYNEQFF. In DNA, the CDR3 is TGTGCCAGCAGCATCCAGTTAGCGGAGAGCTCCTACAATGAGCAGTTCTTC. Filled out from reference TRBV2 and TRBJ2-1, the complete variable domain reads EPEVTQTPSHQVTQMGQEVILRCVPISNHLYFYWYRQILGQKVEFLVSFYNNEISEKSEIFDDQFSVERPDGSNFTLKIRSTKLEDSAMYFCASSIQLAESSYNEQFFGPGTRLTVL.

This clonotype was picked up a small number of times. The chain links TRBV7-3 to TRBJ2-5; D may be TRBD1 or TRBD2 (5 bases each). The ends were cut back, 1 base at V and 4 bases at J, with 19 bases in the middle. This CDR3 is 17 amino acids long. Germline loops: CDR1 SGHTA, CDR2 FQGTGA. This chain's CDR3 is CASSLIPRRDGSETQYF. The CDR3 DNA follows: TGTGCCAGCAGCTTAATTCCCCGAAGGGACGGCTCAGAGACCCAGTACTTC.

A few counts support this clonotype. The J gene is TRBJ2-5, the V gene TRBV20-1, with D maybe TRBD2 (6 bases). Germline CDR1 reads DFQATT; CDR2 reads SNEGSKA (reference sequence). The CDR3 has 14 residues. Trimming removed 3 bases from V and 5 bases from J, with 16 bases in between. CDR3 in amino acids: CSASFGGNGETQYF. CDR3 sequence (DNA): TGCAGTGCTAGTTTCGGCGGGAATGGGGAGACCCAGTACTTC.

The sample holds a few counts of this clonotype. This chain links TRBV28 with TRBJ2-1; 7 nucleotides align to TRBD2. This CDR3 has 15 amino acids. J was trimmed by 4 bases and V by 2 bases; bases with no gene match: 5. Germline assignment: CDR1 MDHEN and CDR2 SYDVKM. CDR3 region: CASSLAERGYNEQFF. The CDR3 DNA follows: TGTGCCAGCAGTTTAGCCGAGCGGGGATACAATGAGCAGTTCTTC.

There are a few counts of this clonotype. The chain joins TRBV15 to TRBJ2-6; possibly TRBD1 for D (5 bases). The CDR3 has 19 residues. V was pared by 2 bases and J by 0 bases, with 17 bases between. Germline assignment: CDR1 LNHNV and CDR2 YYDKDF (reference sequence). DNA for the CDR3: TGTGCCACCAGCAGACGGGTCACAGGCTTCGTCTCTGGGGCCAACGTCCTGACTTTC. It is translated as CATSRRVTGFVSGANVLTF.

V usage is TRBV5-6 and J usage is TRBJ2-5; D might be TRBD1 or TRBD2, each matching 7 bases. The germline V gene encodes CDR1 SGHDT and CDR2 YYEEEE. V shed 0 bases and J shed 5 bases, with 23 bases lying between them. The CDR3 covers 18 residues. CDR3 loop: CASSLARGGLGGEETQYF. CDR3 sequence (DNA): TGTGCCAGCAGCTTGGCCAGGGGGGGGCTCGGAGGTGAGGAGACCCAGTACTTC.

The chain combines TRBV29-1 with TRBJ2-1, with D possibly TRBD1 on 6 matching bases. CDR1 is SQVTM and CDR2 is ANQGSEA in the germline V gene. V was shortened by 3 bases and J by 0 bases, with 12 bases between the two germline ends. CDR3 length: 15 residues. The DNA of the CDR3 is TGCAGCGTTGATAGGGGGTCCGGCTCCTACAATGAGCAGTTCTTC. It specifies CSVDRGSGSYNEQFF.

This clonotype was seen a handful of times. The chain recombines TRBV9 with TRBJ2-2; D is unresolved. The CDR3 spans 12 residues. The V gene lost 0 bases and the J gene lost 7 bases, with 4 bases spanning the gap. Germline V gives CDR1 SGDLS, CDR2 YYNGEE. Written as DNA, the CDR3 is TGTGCCAGCAGCGTAGAGGTCGGGGAGCTGTTTTTT. Its protein is CASSVEVGELFF.

This clonotype has a handful of counts. The chain carries TRBV28 and TRBJ2-2; no reliable D call. Trimming took 6 bases from V and 3 from J, leaving 11 bases between them. The CDR3 runs 14 residues. The germline CDR1 and CDR2 sequences are MDHEN and SYDVKM. Here the CDR3 DNA reads TGTGCCAGCAGCGCGCACATTCACACCGGGGAGCTGTTTTTT. The encoded protein is CASSAHIHTGELFF.

This chain uses TRBV12-3 or TRBV12-4 with TRBJ2-2; 8 positions match TRBD1. There are 15 residues in the CDR3. Trimming removed 6 bases from V and 1 base from J; junction bases left unmatched: 4. The CDR3 nucleotides are TGTGCCAGCAGCCCTGGACAGGGGAACACCGGGGAGCTGTTTTTT. It specifies CASSPGQGNTGELFF.

The rearrangement uses TRBV12-3 or TRBV12-4 and TRBJ2-3; no clear D gene. The CDR3 is 14 residues long. Trimming left V 3 bases short and J 2 bases short, with 9 bases between. CDR3 in amino acids: CASSFWADTDTQYF. The DNA for the CDR3 is TGTGCCAGCAGTTTTTGGGCTGACACAGATACGCAGTATTTT.

This clonotype has a handful of counts. V is TRBV29-1 and J is TRBJ2-5; D is unclear. Looked up from germline, CDR1 is SQVTM and CDR2 is ANQGSEA. V lost 5 bases to trimming and J lost 4 bases, with 14 bases between them. This CDR3 is built from 13 residues. The CDR3 sequence is CSVIGRLGETQYF. CDR3 DNA sequence: TGCAGCGTTATAGGGCGTTTAGGAGAGACCCAGTACTTC.

This clonotype turned up a few times. This rearrangement joins TRBV4-2 to TRBJ2-7, with no clear D. The ends were cut back, 3 bases at V and 3 bases at J, with 9 bases in the middle. Germline CDR1 reads LGHNA; CDR2 reads YNFKEQ. The CDR3 covers 13 residues. The CDR3 DNA is TGTGCCAGCAGCCAGTGGGCGGACTACGAGCAGTACTTC. Translation: CASSQWADYEQYF.

Comments on this clonotype: It may be a read error: a sequence one base away is much more abundant. V is TRBV12-3 or TRBV12-4 and J is TRBJ2-2; 9 nucleotides agree with TRBD2. This CDR3 comprises 16 residues. The CDR3, as DNA: TGTGTCAGCAGTCCTAGACTAGCGGCAAACACCGGGGAGCTGTTTTTT. Translating it yields CVSSPRLAANTGELFF.

This clonotype occurred a few times. V is TRBV4-1 and J is TRBJ1-5, with TRBD1 as a possible D gene (5 bases). Germline values: CDR1 MGHRA, CDR2 YSYEKL. The V and J ends lost 0 bases and 9 bases respectively, with 9 bases between them. The CDR3 runs to 13 residues. As DNA, the CDR3 is TGCGCCAGCAGCCAAGAGGGGCTGTGGCCCCAGCATTTT. Amino acid sequence: CASSQEGLWPQHF.